This T cell receptor beta chain came from a study of T cells in Graves' hyperthyroidism and ophthalmopathy. The CDR3 runs to 16 residues. Germline-derived CDR1 and CDR2 are SGHKS and YYEKEE (reference sequence). The V and J ends lost 0 bases and 0 bases respectively, with 10 bases between them. The sample holds many counts of this clonotype. RNA transcripts yielded amplified TCR beta CDR3 regions. TCR CDR3 underwent first-round RT-PCR with the HTBI primer set. TCRdb analysed the multiplex PCR reads with MiXCR anew, one entry per CDR3 protein. The sample carries fewer than 450,000 distinct CDR3 sequences, over 11% recorded once.

The sequence came from a man in his fifties with Graves' ophthalmopathy. The sequenced sample was blood. The chain couples TRBV5-5 to TRBJ2-1; the D gene is possibly TRBD2 (6 bases). The CDR3 spells CASSLGGVSSYNEQFF. The CDR3 DNA reads as TGTGCCAGCAGCTTGGGCGGGGTGAGCTCCTACAATGAGCAGTTCTTC.